The 19 T cell receptor beta chains below were found in one sample sequenced in a study of blood T cell repertoires in COVID-19. Data came from immunoSEQ multiplex PCR; TCRdb stores just in-frame clones and leaves some out. This sample has fewer than 200,000 clones; roughly four fifths occur once, and the top ten carry less than 4.5%. Sequenced material: peripheral blood. These receptors all come from a woman at least 80 years old with acute or convalescent COVID-19.

V usage is TRBV2 and J usage is TRBJ2-2; 11 bases match TRBD1. V lost 4 bases to trimming and J lost 8 bases; unmatched junction nucleotides: 3. Germline CDR1 reads SNHLY; CDR2 reads FYNNEI. CDR3 size: 14 residues. This chain's CDR3 is CASSGTGGWGELFF. The CDR3 DNA sequence: TGTGCCAGCAGTGGGACAGGGGGCTGGGGGGAGCTGTTTTTT.

This chain uses TRBV19 with TRBJ2-7, with D perhaps matching TRBD1 (5 bases). The CDR3 has 13 residues. V was clipped by 4 bases and J by 7 bases, with 14 bases between them. In germline, CDR1 is LNHDA, CDR2 SQIVND (reference sequence). CDR3 in amino acids: CASSSPQGEEQYF. The CDR3 DNA reads TGTGCCAGTAGTAGCCCGCAAGGGGAAGAGCAGTACTTC. Variable domain in full (rest from reference TRBV19 and TRBJ2-7): DGGITQSPKYLFRKEGQNVTLSCEQNLNHDAMYWYRQDPGQGLRLIYYSQIVNDFQKGDIAEGYSVSREKKESFPLTVTSAQKNPTAFYLCASSSPQGEEQYFGPGTRLTVT.

V is TRBV10-3 and J is TRBJ2-1; 10 nucleotides match TRBD2. Trimming cost V 4 bases and J 8 bases; bases outside gene matches: 5. Germline values: CDR1 ENHRY, CDR2 SYGVKD. CDR3 size: 14 residues. The CDR3 DNA sequence: TGTGCCATCAGTGGGGGTACTAGCGGGGATGAGCAGTTCTTC. As protein: CAISGGTSGDEQFF.

This clone turned up a few times. CDR3 loop: CASSSQQGGNQPQHF. The CDR3 DNA sequence: TGTGCCAGCAGCTCTCAACAAGGAGGGAATCAGCCCCAGCATTTT. This rearrangement joins TRBV7-6 to TRBJ1-5; D is unresolved. CDR1 is SGHVS and CDR2 is FNYEAQ in the germline V gene. V was trimmed by 4 bases and J by 4 bases, leaving 14 bases between them. The CDR3 contains 15 residues.

This clone was detected only a few times. The rearrangement links TRBV7-9 to TRBJ2-7; possibly TRBD1 for D (6 bases). The CDR3 loop spans 18 amino acids. Trimming pared 3 bases from V and 3 bases from J, leaving 24 bases between. The germline CDR1 and CDR2 sequences are SEHNR and FQNEAQ (reference sequence). CDR3 nucleotides: TGTGCCAGCAGCTTTAGCCGGGACACTCAATTAAGTGGCTACGAGCAGTACTTC. It encodes CASSFSRDTQLSGYEQYF.

This clone has more than one count but fewer than ten. The V call is TRBV2, the J call TRBJ2-2; 10 bases are a match to TRBD1. Trimming cost V 6 bases and J 5 bases; bases outside gene matches: 6. The CDR3 has 15 residues. The germline gives CDR1 SNHLY, CDR2 FYNNEI. The CDR3 nucleotides are TGTGCCAGCAGACCAGACAGGGGGCGGACCGGGGAGCTGTTTTTT. Protein: CASRPDRGRTGELFF.

This chain connects TRBV28 to TRBJ1-1, with 8 bases aligning to TRBD1. The CDR3 has 14 residues. The germline CDR1 and CDR2 sequences are MDHEN and SYDVKM. V was pared by 6 bases and J by 1 base, with 4 bases of the junction left unmatched. In nucleotides, the CDR3 is TGTGCCAGCAGGGGGACAGGAGCGAACACTGAAGCTTTCTTT. It codes for CASRGTGANTEAFF.

This clone occurred once. The DNA for the CDR3 is TGTGCCAGCAACAAAGATGGGACAGGGGCTCAGCAGTACTTC. Protein sequence: CASNKDGTGAQQYF. The gene calls are TRBV2 and TRBJ2-7; 10 positions agree with TRBD1. Germline-derived CDR1 and CDR2 are SNHLY and FYNNEI. The CDR3 is 14 residues long. With V trimmed by 7 bases and J by 8 bases, 11 bases remained unmatched.

The chain is built from TRBV27 and TRBJ1-1, with 7 positions matching TRBD1. Germline V gene lookup returns CDR1 MNHEY and CDR2 SMNVEV (reference sequence). This CDR3 has 16 residues. V lost 3 bases and J lost 5; bases outside the gene matches: 12. In DNA form, the CDR3 reads TGTGCCAGCAGTTTTAAGTCCTACAGGGGATCAACTGAAGCTTTCTTT. The encoded protein is CASSFKSYRGSTEAFF.

The gene calls are TRBV12-3 or TRBV12-4 and TRBJ1-1, with TRBD1 as a possible D gene (5 bases). Trimming took 0 bases from V and 3 from J, leaving 5 bases between them. This CDR3 contains 13 residues. The CDR3 region has the DNA TGTGCCAGCAGTTTAGCCAGGGACACTGAAGCTTTCTTT. Translating gives CASSLARDTEAFF.

The rearrangement links TRBV6-6 to TRBJ1-4; possibly TRBD1 for D (5 bases). V was pared by 2 bases and J by 7 bases, with 11 bases between. There are 14 residues in the CDR3. Germline-derived CDR1 and CDR2 are MNHNY and SVGAGI (reference sequence). CDR3 DNA: TGTGCCAGCAGTTACCCACGGAGGGGTGAAAAACTGTTTTTT. This sequence encodes CASSYPRRGEKLFF.

The rearrangement uses TRBV12-3 or TRBV12-4 and TRBJ1-6; D remains ambiguous. This CDR3 has 12 residues. The V and J ends lost 3 bases and 8 bases respectively, with 5 bases between them. The chain's CDR3 is CASSFSDSPLHF. The CDR3 coding sequence is TGTGCCAGCAGTTTTTCCGATTCACCCCTCCACTTT.

This rearrangement joins TRBV19 to TRBJ1-1; D possibly corresponds to TRBD1 (6 bases). Germline-derived CDR1 and CDR2 are LNHDA and SQIVND (reference sequence). The CDR3 runs 15 residues. Trimming took off 7 bases at V and 1 base at J, with 16 bases between the two ends. CDR3 sequence (DNA): TGTGCCAGTACCGGGACACCCTTTACGAACACTGAAGCTTTCTTT. It specifies CASTGTPFTNTEAFF.

This chain uses TRBV7-8 with TRBJ1-2; D call uncertain. Trimming removed 0 bases at V and 12 bases at J, with 14 bases between. CDR3 length equals 13 residues. Germline-derived CDR1 and CDR2 are SGHVS and FQNEAQ. The CDR3 loop is CASSLATVRGNTF. CDR3 bases: TGTGCCAGCAGCTTAGCCACAGTGAGAGGGAACACCTTC.

The chain recombines TRBV30 with TRBJ2-7, with D unresolved. The CDR3 length is 13 residues. Trimming cost V 4 bases and J 8 bases, with 18 bases left between them. Germline CDR1 reads GTSNPN; CDR2 reads SVGIG (reference sequence). CDR3 sequence (DNA): TGTGCCTGGACGGTTGGCGGCGGCTTGAAGCAGTACTTC. Translation: CAWTVGGGLKQYF.

To note about this clone: Other DNA sequences in this sample translate to the same CDR3. The chain's CDR3 is CASSRRGGAGETQYF. The DNA of the CDR3 is TGTGCCAGCAGCCGTCGCGGGGGGGCGGGAGAGACCCAGTACTTC. V and J are TRBV14 and TRBJ2-5; 9 nucleotides align to TRBD2. The CDR3 is 15 amino acids. The germline gives CDR1 SGHDN, CDR2 FVKESK. The V segment lost 4 bases and the J segment 4 bases; nucleotides outside the gene matches: 7.

The J gene is TRBJ2-1, the V gene TRBV6-6; possibly TRBD2 for D (6 bases). This CDR3 comprises 16 residues. Germline V gene sequence: CDR1 MNHNY, CDR2 SVGAGI (reference sequence). V was pared by 2 bases and J by 5 bases, with 16 bases between. This CDR3 is CASSYHAEGQNNEQFF. The CDR3, as DNA: TGTGCCAGCAGTTACCATGCGGAGGGTCAAAACAATGAGCAGTTCTTC.

This clone was found many times. This sample also contains other DNA sequences that code for the same CDR3. The chain links TRBV29-1 to TRBJ2-7; the D is unclear. Between the trimmed V and J ends, which lost 4 bases and 3 bases, there was a span of 10 bases. Germline CDR1 is SQVTM and CDR2 is ANQGSEA. This CDR3 contains 12 residues. The CDR3 nucleotides are TGCAGCGTTGGTGGCGGCCACTACGAGCAGTACTTC. This codes for CSVGGGHYEQYF.

In DNA form, the CDR3 reads TGTGCCAGCAGCCCCCCAACAGATACGCAGTATTTT. It encodes CASSPPTDTQYF. The chain combines TRBV3-1 (or the pseudogene TRBV3-2) with TRBJ2-3, with D uncertain. CDR1 and CDR2 (germline): LGHDT, YNNKEL (reference sequence). The CDR3 has 12 residues. V lost 4 bases and J 3 bases, leaving 5 bases between the germline ends.